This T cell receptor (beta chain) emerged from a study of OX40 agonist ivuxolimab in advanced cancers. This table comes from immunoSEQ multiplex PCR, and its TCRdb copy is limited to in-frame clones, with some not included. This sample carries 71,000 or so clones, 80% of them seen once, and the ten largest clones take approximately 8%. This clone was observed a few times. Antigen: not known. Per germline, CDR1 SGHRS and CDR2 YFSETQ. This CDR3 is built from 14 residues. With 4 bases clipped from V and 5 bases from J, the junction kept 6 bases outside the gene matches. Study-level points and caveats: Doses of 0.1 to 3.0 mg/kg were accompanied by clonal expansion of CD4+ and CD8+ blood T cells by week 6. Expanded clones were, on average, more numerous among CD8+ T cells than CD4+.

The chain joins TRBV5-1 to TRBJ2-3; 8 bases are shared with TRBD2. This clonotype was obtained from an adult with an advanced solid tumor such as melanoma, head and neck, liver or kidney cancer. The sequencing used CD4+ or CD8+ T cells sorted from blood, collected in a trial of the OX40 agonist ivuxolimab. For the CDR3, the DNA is TGCGCCAGCAGCGGAGCGGGGGCAGTAGATACGCAGTATTTT. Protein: CASSGAGAVDTQYF. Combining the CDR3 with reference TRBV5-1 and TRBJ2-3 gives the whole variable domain KAGVTQTPRYLIKTRGQQVTLSCSPISGHRSVSWYQQTPGQGLQFLFEYFSETQRNKGNFPGRFSGRQFSNSRSEMNVSTLELGDSALYLCASSGAGAVDTQYFGPGTRLTVL.